This is a list of T cell receptor beta chains from one sample in a study of blood T cells in healthy people across ages. TCRdb processed the 5' RACE reads anew with MiXCR; each CDR3 protein has one entry. The sample includes under 2 million distinct CDR3 sequences, roughly 32% seen only once; the top ten take approximately 10%. The specimen sequenced was blood. Receptors originate from a woman under 40 in good health. Both conserved end residues are part of each CDR3. D genes are given only for firm matches. Clone sizes are given selectively: once, few, many, or a class where the clone is expanded.

18 TRBJ2-7 TRBV5-1 . TRBD2 CASRPAGGRAGIDYEQYF TGCGCCAGCAGACCAGCGGGCGGGAGGGCCGGAATTGACTACGAGCAGTACTTC
15 TRBJ2-1 TRBV3-1 . . CASSHTKTQHNEQFF TGTGCCAGCAGCCACACTAAGACACAGCACAATGAGCAGTTCTTC
13 TRBJ1-2 TRBV5-1 few . CASSVAKDYGYTF TGCGCCAGCAGTGTGGCGAAAGACTATGGCTACACCTTC
13 TRBJ1-2 TRBV3-1 many TRBD1 CASSHGQGGGYTF TGTGCCAGCAGCCACGGACAGGGGGGTGGCTACACCTTC
16 TRBJ1-2 TRBV5-5 . . CASSLAFFPPSPGYTF TGTGCCAGCAGCTTGGCCTTTTTCCCTCCCTCCCCCGGCTACACCTTC
14 TRBJ2-7 TRBV13 many TRBD1 CASSSQGDYYEQYF TGTGCCAGCAGCTCACAGGGGGATTACTACGAGCAGTACTTC
16 TRBJ1-1 TRBV12-3/TRBV12-4 . . CASSLHLGEGNTEAFF TGTGCCAGCAGTTTGCATCTCGGGGAGGGAAACACTGAAGCTTTCTTT
15 TRBJ2-7 TRBV5-6 . . CASSLGQGGGYEQYF TGTGCCAGCAGCTTGGGGCAGGGCGGAGGGTACGAGCAGTACTTC
12 TRBJ2-5 TRBV20-1 few TRBD2 CSAYSGKETQYF TGCAGTGCTTATAGCGGGAAGGAGACCCAGTACTTC
17 TRBJ2-2 TRBV7-3 few TRBD1 CASSLDRDRANTGELFF TGTGCCAGCAGCTTAGATAGGGACAGGGCGAACACCGGGGAGCTGTTTTTT
14 TRBJ2-3 TRBV25-1 . TRBD1 CASSIGTASHTQYF TGCGCCAGCAGTATAGGGACAGCTTCCCATACGCAGTATTTT
15 TRBJ1-1 TRBV4-1 . . CASRLQSGLNTEAFF TGCGCCAGCAGGCTTCAATCAGGGTTGAACACTGAAGCTTTCTTT
12 TRBJ2-2 TRBV10-3 few . CAIRRTTGELFF TGTGCCATCAGACGGACCACCGGGGAGCTGTTTTTT
13 TRBJ2-7 TRBV20-1 few TRBD1 CSARGTGPYEQYF TGCAGTGCTAGGGGGACAGGACCCTACGAGCAGTACTTC
14 TRBJ1-1 TRBV3-1 once TRBD1 CASSQDRQGGKAFF TGTGCCAGCAGCCAAGATCGACAGGGGGGGAAGGCTTTCTTT
14 TRBJ2-2 TRBV28 few TRBD1 CASGDRGYTGELFF TGTGCCAGCGGGGACAGGGGATACACCGGGGAGCTGTTTTTT
12 TRBJ1-6 TRBV20-1 . . CSASRGYSPLHF TGCAGTGCTAGTAGAGGTTATTCACCCCTCCACTTT
20 TRBJ2-6 TRBV19 . . CASSIDGREGAGSGANVLTF TGTGCCAGTAGTATAGACGGCAGGGAGGGGGCAGGCTCTGGGGCCAACGTCCTGACTTTC
16 TRBJ2-1 TRBV5-5 . TRBD2 CASSLGGLAGSSEQFF TGTGCCAGCAGCTTGGGGGGACTAGCGGGGAGCAGCGAGCAGTTCTTC
11 TRBJ2-5 TRBV7-9 once . CANSATETQYF TGTGCCAACAGCGCAACAGAGACCCAGTACTTC
12 TRBJ2-1 TRBV15 few . CATSRANNEQFF TGTGCCACCAGCAGAGCTAACAATGAGCAGTTCTTC
17 TRBJ2-5 TRBV5-6 few TRBD1 CASSGGTGDLIQETQYF TGTGCCAGCAGTGGGGGGACAGGGGACCTCATACAAGAGACCCAGTACTTC
10 TRBJ1-2 TRBV12-3/TRBV12-4 many . CATLNYGYTF TGTGCCACCCTGAACTATGGCTACACCTTC
17 TRBJ2-3 TRBV7-8 . TRBD2 CASSLRPAGGPTDTQYF TGTGCCAGCAGCTTAAGGCCTGCGGGGGGGCCGACAGATACGCAGTATTTT
16 TRBJ2-1 TRBV3-1 few . CASSHSPMLGEREQFF TGTGCCAGCAGCCATTCCCCTATGCTAGGGGAGAGGGAGCAGTTCTTC
15 TRBJ2-5 TRBV11-2 many TRBD2 CASKFSGGAEETQYF TGTGCCAGCAAATTTAGCGGGGGGGCCGAGGAGACCCAGTACTTC
19 TRBJ2-3 TRBV2 . TRBD2 CASARGTSGGGVVADTQYF TGTGCCAGCGCCCGCGGGACTAGCGGGGGGGGTGTAGTGGCAGATACGCAGTATTTT
18 TRBJ1-4 TRBV7-9 once TRBD1 CASAETQRGRGANEKLFF TGTGCCAGCGCAGAAACACAAAGGGGGCGGGGGGCTAATGAAAAACTGTTTTTT
13 TRBJ2-5 TRBV20-1 many . CSARTPSWETQYF TGCAGTGCTAGGACACCAAGTTGGGAGACCCAGTACTTC
14 TRBJ1-1 TRBV28 once . CASSPRSLGTEAFF TGTGCCAGCAGTCCCCGAAGCCTGGGGACTGAAGCTTTCTTT
15 TRBJ2-5 TRBV20-1 few TRBD1 CSVNAGTGGAETQYF TGCAGTGTGAACGCCGGGACAGGGGGCGCGGAGACCCAGTACTTC
15 TRBJ2-5 TRBV2 few TRBD2 CASRSLAGGSETQYF TGTGCCAGCAGGTCACTAGCGGGAGGGTCAGAGACCCAGTACTTC
16 TRBJ2-5 TRBV7-2 . TRBD2 CASSFKRELREETQYF TGTGCCAGCAGCTTTAAGCGGGAGCTGCGAGAAGAGACCCAGTACTTC
15 TRBJ2-4 TRBV29-1 many . CSAPNRAPWGNIQYF TGCAGCGCTCCAAACCGGGCCCCTTGGGGGAACATTCAGTACTTC
16 TRBJ2-7 TRBV21-1 . . CASSRNDGGQVYEQYF TGTGCCAGCAGCAGAAACGACGGGGGACAGGTCTACGAGCAGTACTTC